This T cell receptor beta chain was retrieved from a study of response to subunit inactivated influenza vaccine. Study-wide findings and caveats: Authors suggested each seasonal flu vaccination may recruit only limited numbers of new T cells.

The CDR3 covers 19 residues. Trimming left V 3 bases short and J 8 bases short, with 29 bases between. The V gene's germline CDR1 is MNHEY and CDR2 SVGEGT. In this sample, this clonotype turned up many times. Its specificity is not known. TCRdb used MiXCR to reprocess the RT-PCR reads, holding one entry per CDR3 protein. The top ten hold about 11% of the sample, which has more than 600,000 distinct CDR3 sequences, around 18% seen once. This TCR was recovered from a man aged 50 to 59 who received an inactivated influenza vaccine. The sample was PBMCs from blood, taken 4 to 6 days after vaccination. V is TRBV6-2 or TRBV6-3 and J is TRBJ2-1; maybe TRBD1 (5 bases). The CDR3 nucleotides are TGTGCCAGCAGTTATCCAGACTTTCACACAGGACGGACCTCTCATGAGCAGTTCTTC. Translation gives CASSYPDFHTGRTSHEQFF.